The 28 T cell receptor beta chains listed next were all sequenced from one sample in a study of beta chain features in type 1 diabetes. Their target antigens are unknown. Regarding the study as a whole: Shorter TCRB CDR3s, moderately but significantly so, marked every one of the four CD4+ subsets in Type 1 diabetes patients.

The study reverse transcribed the entire isolated RNA, so it sequenced expressed TCRB transcripts. Only in-frame clones appear in the TCRdb table, and some are missing; sequencing was by immunoSEQ multiplex PCR. The sample yields 600,000 or so clones, over 12% seen once. Sequences were obtained from naive CD4+ T cells from blood. The receptor source for this set is a young man with type 1 diabetes.

This clone was seen only a few times. This chain connects TRBV5-6 to TRBJ1-5; perhaps TRBD1 as D (5 bases). Germline V gives CDR1 SGHDT, CDR2 YYEEEE. V was cut by 8 bases and J by 3 bases, with 15 bases left in between. The CDR3 is made up of 14 amino acids. The CDR3 bases are TGTGCCAGGCAACCGTCAGGGATCAATCAGCCCCAGCATTTT. As protein: CARQPSGINQPQHF.

J is TRBJ1-2 and V is TRBV7-9; D gene uncertain. This CDR3 is 14 amino acids long. Germline V lookup: CDR1 SEHNR, CDR2 FQNEAQ (reference sequence). The V and J ends lost 5 bases and 0 bases respectively, with 10 bases between them. CDR3 DNA sequence: TGTGCCAGCAGCGGGGTGCCCGCTAACTATGGCTACACCTTC. The encoded protein is CASSGVPANYGYTF.

J is TRBJ1-1 and V is TRBV15; D is unresolved. Trimming removed 0 bases from V and 10 bases from J, with 9 bases in between. CDR3 length equals 12 residues. The germline V gene has CDR1 LNHNV and CDR2 YYDKDF (reference sequence). CDR3 region: CATSRDLPPAFF. CDR3 DNA sequence: TGTGCCACCAGCAGAGACCTACCCCCAGCTTTCTTT.

The V call is TRBV30, the J call TRBJ2-2; 8 bases map to TRBD2. After removal of 2 bases from V and 4 bases from J, the junction contained 3 bases not matched to a gene. CDR1 is GTSNPN, CDR2 SVGIG, per germline (reference sequence). CDR3 size: 14 residues. In nucleotides, the CDR3 is TGTGCCTGGAGTACCGGACTAGCCACCGGGGAGCTGTTTTTT. Translating gives CAWSTGLATGELFF.

The CDR3 DNA follows: TGTGCCAGCAGGCCGAGACTAGCGGGGGTAGCTTCCTACGAGCAGTACTTC. Amino acid sequence: CASRPRLAGVASYEQYF. This sequence joins TRBV27 and TRBJ2-7; 12 bases align to TRBD2. V was pared by 6 bases and J by 1 base, with 10 bases of the junction left unmatched. The CDR3 spans 17 residues. Germline V gene lookup returns CDR1 MNHEY and CDR2 SMNVEV (reference sequence).

This clone was detected once. The chain recombines TRBV4-1 with TRBJ2-3; D gene ambiguous. The germline gives CDR1 MGHRA, CDR2 YSYEKL. Trimming removed 2 bases at V and 0 bases at J, with 6 bases between. The CDR3 sequence is 14 residues long. For the CDR3, the DNA is TGCGCCAGCAGCCAAAGTAGAAGCACAGATACGCAGTATTTT. Translation: CASSQSRSTDTQYF.

DNA of the CDR3: TGCGCCAGCAGCGCGTTGGCGGGGTCTCGTGACGAGCAGTACTTC. Its translation: CASSALAGSRDEQYF. The chain carries TRBV5-1 and TRBJ2-7; tentative D call: TRBD2 (6 bases). CDR1 and CDR2 (germline): SGHRS, YFSETQ. The CDR3 is made up of 15 amino acids. V gave up 4 bases and J gave up 5 bases, with 19 bases separating them.

The sample holds a few counts of this clone. The chain recombines TRBV21-1 with TRBJ2-7; TRBD1 was called by the table and not checked on the DNA. TRBV21-1 is termed a pseudogene. The CDR3 runs to 15 residues. The CDR3 region is CASSKLGTASYEQYF. For the CDR3, the DNA is TGTGCCAGCAGCAAGCTTGGGACAGCTTCCTACGAGCAGTACTTC.

This clone was detected a few times. The V call is TRBV7-2, the J call TRBJ1-2; 7 bases are a match to TRBD1. From germline, CDR1 is SGHTA and CDR2 FQGNSA. The CDR3 has 15 residues. J gave up 3 bases and V 5 bases, and 9 bases lay outside the gene matches. CDR3 sequence: CASSTGTGADYGYTF. The CDR3 coding sequence is TGTGCCAGCAGCACAGGAACAGGGGCGGACTATGGCTACACCTTC.

The V gene is TRBV18, the J gene TRBJ1-2; D unresolved. The CDR3 loop spans 16 amino acids. V was pared by 5 bases and J by 0 bases, with 16 bases between. The germline CDR1 and CDR2 sequences are KGHSH and LQKENI. The DNA for the CDR3 is TGTGCCAGCTCATCAAGGGTCGCAGCCTCTAACTATGGCTACACCTTC. Its protein is CASSSRVAASNYGYTF. Full variable domain (remainder filled in from reference TRBV18 and TRBJ1-2): NAGVMQNPRHLVRRRGQEARLRCSPMKGHSHVYWYRQLPEEGLKFMVYLQKENIIDESGMPKERFSAEFPKEGPSILRIQQVVRGDSAAYFCASSSRVAASNYGYTFGSGTRLTVV.

This clone was counted a few times. This chain links TRBV10-3 with TRBJ2-3; TRBD2 aligns across 8 bases. CDR1 is ENHRY, CDR2 SYGVKD, per germline. The V and J ends lost 2 bases and 2 bases, in that order; junction bases with no gene match: 6. The CDR3 runs to 16 residues. The CDR3 DNA sequence: TGTGCCATCAGTGAGGTGGAGACTAGCGCCACAGATACGCAGTATTTT. Translating it yields CAISEVETSATDTQYF.

There are a few counts of this clone. The V gene is TRBV25-1, the J gene TRBJ2-7; 10 bases fit TRBD1. CDR1 MGHDK and CDR2 SYGVNS come from the germline V gene. V trimming: 8 bases; J trimming: 6 bases; junction bases outside the gene matches: 13. The CDR3 length is 15 residues. The CDR3 DNA is TGTGCCAGCTCGACAGGGGGCTCCCCGCTGGTCGAGCAGTACTTC. The encoded protein is CASSTGGSPLVEQYF.

This clone was seen a handful of times. J is TRBJ2-5 and V is TRBV19; 8 bases are shared with TRBD2. This CDR3 is built from 13 residues. CDR1 and CDR2 (germline): LNHDA, SQIVND (reference sequence). V trimming: 8 bases; J trimming: 5 bases; junction bases outside the gene matches: 7. The CDR3 spells CASVRAGEETQYF. The CDR3 DNA reads as TGTGCCAGTGTGAGAGCGGGAGAGGAGACCCAGTACTTC.

There are a few counts of this clone. The chain is built from TRBV7-9 and TRBJ1-6; D remains unclear. Trimming pared 0 bases from V and 0 bases from J, leaving 9 bases between. Germline CDR1 is SEHNR and CDR2 is FQNEAQ (reference sequence). This CDR3 contains 17 residues. DNA for the CDR3: TGTGCCAGCAGCTTAGCGCTCGGTGGCTCCTATAATTCACCCCTCCACTTT. Protein sequence: CASSLALGGSYNSPLHF.

The chain combines TRBV2 with TRBJ2-2; D might be TRBD1 or TRBD2, each matching 5 bases. The germline CDR1 and CDR2 sequences are SNHLY and FYNNEI. The ends were cut back, 2 bases at V and 7 bases at J, with 8 bases in the middle. This CDR3 is 13 amino acids long. The CDR3: CASSETGGGELFF. The CDR3 DNA reads TGTGCCAGCAGTGAAACAGGAGGCGGGGAGCTGTTTTTT.

This chain links TRBV9 with TRBJ2-7, with D maybe TRBD1 (6 bases). CDR3 length: 12 residues. Germline CDR1 and CDR2: SGDLS and YYNGEE. Trimming took off 3 bases at V and 2 bases at J, with 6 bases between the two ends. The CDR3 sequence: CASSAGAYEQYF. The CDR3 DNA follows: TGTGCCAGCAGCGCAGGGGCCTACGAGCAGTACTTC.

This clone was picked up many times. As DNA, the CDR3 is TGCGCCAGCAGTCAACAGGGGAGGGGAAACATTCAGTACTTC. Its protein is CASSQQGRGNIQYF. The rearrangement links TRBV4-3 to TRBJ2-4; TRBD1 or TRBD2 may be the D gene (7 bases each). V lost 6 bases, J lost 6 bases, and 15 bases lay in between. Germline V gives CDR1 LGHNA, CDR2 YSLEER. CDR3 length: 14 amino acids.

The chain joins TRBV7-9 to TRBJ2-1, with 8 bases that match TRBD2. Trimming took 8 bases from V and 4 from J; bases not matched to a gene: 13. The CDR3 consists of 16 residues. Germline V CDR1 and CDR2: SEHNR, FQNEAQ (reference sequence). CDR3 protein: CASSHGAGRAYNEQFF. CDR3 coding DNA: TGTGCCAGCTCCCACGGAGCCGGGAGGGCTTACAATGAGCAGTTCTTC.

J is TRBJ2-1 and V is TRBV5-4; perhaps TRBD2 as D (6 bases). Deletions cut 5 bases from V and 0 bases from J, with 18 bases between. CDR1 is SGHNT and CDR2 is YYREEE in the germline V gene (reference sequence). This CDR3 has 17 amino acids. The CDR3 is CASRGTRAGSSYNEQFF. As DNA, the CDR3 is TGTGCCAGCAGAGGAACGCGGGCGGGGAGCTCCTACAATGAGCAGTTCTTC.

The rearrangement links TRBV18 to TRBJ2-1; 15 bases match TRBD2. The CDR3 totals 15 residues. Looked up from germline, CDR1 is KGHSH and CDR2 is LQKENI. J was trimmed by 9 bases and V by 2 bases; bases with no gene match: 2. CDR3 nucleotide sequence: TGTGCCAGCTCACCAAGGACTAGCGGGAGGGCTGAGCAGTTCTTC. This gives the protein CASSPRTSGRAEQFF.

The chain recombines TRBV28 with TRBJ2-7; perhaps TRBD1 as D (5 bases). CDR3 length: 18 amino acids. V lost 4 bases and J 0 bases, leaving 22 bases between the germline ends. Germline V CDR1 and CDR2: MDHEN, SYDVKM. CDR3 residues: CASSSQGSGVSGSYEQYF. The CDR3 coding sequence is TGTGCCAGCAGTTCCCAGGGTTCTGGGGTGTCGGGCTCCTACGAGCAGTACTTC.

This clone has a handful of counts. This sequence joins TRBV5-7 and TRBJ2-4; no reliable D call. TRBV5-7 is flagged as an ORF with uncertain function. V was trimmed by 1 base and J by 2 bases, leaving 22 bases between them. The CDR3 has 19 amino acids. The CDR3 DNA follows: TGTGCCAGCAGCTTGAGTGTTAGGCCCCTGCGGTCGTCCAAAAACATTCAGTACTTC. This translates into CASSLSVRPLRSSKNIQYF.

This chain joins TRBV29-1 and TRBJ2-1; 9 bases are shared with TRBD2. CDR3 size: 13 residues. Looked up from germline, CDR1 is SQVTM and CDR2 is ANQGSEA. V gave up 1 base and J gave up 5 bases; unmatched junction bases: 0. The CDR3 here is CSVEGLADNEQFF. The CDR3 DNA is TGCAGCGTTGAAGGACTAGCGGACAATGAGCAGTTCTTC.

V is TRBV29-1 and J is TRBJ2-1; TRBD1 might be the D (5 bases). Germline values: CDR1 SQVTM, CDR2 ANQGSEA. Trimming pared 8 bases from V and 3 bases from J, leaving 14 bases between. The CDR3 has 13 amino acids. CDR3 nucleotides: TGCAGCCTTCGAGACAGCAGCTACAATGAGCAGTTCTTC. Translating it yields CSLRDSSYNEQFF.

This clone was counted between two and nine times. The chain recombines TRBV2 with TRBJ1-2; tentative D call: TRBD1 (5 bases). V was pared by 2 bases and J by 4 bases, with 17 bases between. CDR1 SNHLY and CDR2 FYNNEI come from the germline V gene. The CDR3 has 16 amino acids. The CDR3 region is CASSERNWDRSYGYTF. Written as DNA, the CDR3 is TGTGCCAGCAGTGAAAGAAACTGGGACCGATCCTATGGCTACACCTTC. Full variable domain (missing parts from reference TRBV2 and TRBJ1-2): EPEVTQTPSHQVTQMGQEVILRCVPISNHLYFYWYRQILGQKVEFLVSFYNNEISEKSEIFDDQFSVERPDGSNFTLKIRSTKLEDSAMYFCASSERNWDRSYGYTFGSGTRLTVV.

This clone occurred a few times. The chain employs TRBV29-1 and TRBJ2-1; 13 nucleotides agree with TRBD2. Germline V gives CDR1 SQVTM, CDR2 ANQGSEA. Unmatched junction bases numbered 6, after V lost 0 bases and J lost 7 bases. This CDR3 has 16 amino acids. The CDR3 DNA follows: TGCAGCGTTGAAGATCAGGGACTAGCGGGGTTAAATGAGCAGTTCTTC. Translation gives CSVEDQGLAGLNEQFF.

This clone occurred a few times. V is TRBV2 and J is TRBJ1-4, with D uncertain. The CDR3 spans 14 residues. V dropped 3 bases and J dropped 5 bases, with 10 bases sitting between them. The V gene's germline CDR1 is SNHLY and CDR2 FYNNEI. The CDR3 bases are TGTGCCAGCAGTGACGGCTTAGGGAATGAAAAACTGTTTTTT. Protein product: CASSDGLGNEKLFF.

This clone has more than one count but fewer than ten. The V and J genes are TRBV11-3 and TRBJ2-1, with unresolved D. V was shortened by 3 bases and J by 2 bases, with 8 bases between the two germline ends. The CDR3 runs to 14 residues. Germline assignment: CDR1 SGHNT and CDR2 YENEEA. CDR3 bases: TGTGCCAGCAGCTTCTCGGCCCCCTACAATGAGCAGTTCTTC. This translates into CASSFSAPYNEQFF.